Following are 5 T cell receptor beta chains from one sample sequenced in a study of T cell responses to AZD1222 COVID-19 vaccine. Method: immunoSEQ multiplex PCR; TCRdb's copy keeps in-frame clones and lacks some. The table lists about 90,000 clones, around nine tenths of them singletons. This material consisted of peripheral blood, taken on day 0 of MenACWY control vaccination. The receptors stem from an adult in good health.

As regards this clone: This sample also contains other DNA sequences that code for the same CDR3. This chain joins TRBV28 and TRBJ2-7; D not resolved. The CDR3 is 12 amino acids. V lost 1 base and J lost 1, with 2 bases in between. CDR1 and CDR2 (germline): MDHEN, SYDVKM. CDR3 DNA sequence: TGTGCCAGCAGTTTATCTTCCTACGAGCAGTACTTC. Amino acid sequence: CASSLSSYEQYF.

This clone appeared once. The V and J genes are TRBV6-5 and TRBJ2-2; D call uncertain. The CDR3 is 15 residues long. V was pared by 7 bases and J by 2 bases, with 14 bases between. Germline CDR1 reads MNHEY; CDR2 reads SVGAGI. The CDR3 DNA follows: TGTGCCAGCACCCGACGGAACCCAAACACCGGGGAGCTGTTTTTT. This translates into CASTRRNPNTGELFF.

V and J are TRBV3-1 (or the pseudogene TRBV3-2) and TRBJ1-1; no definite D call. This CDR3 is built from 15 residues. The germline V gene has CDR1 LGHDT and CDR2 YNNKEL (reference sequence). V gave up 4 bases and J gave up 2 bases, with 14 bases separating them. The CDR3, as DNA: TGTGCCAGCAGCCCCTGGGGTATTGAAAACACTGAAGCTTTCTTT. Translated, it gives CASSPWGIENTEAFF.

The chain uses TRBV21-1 and TRBJ2-4; TRBD2 is the table's D call and was not checked against the DNA. TRBV21-1 is an annotated pseudogene. CDR3 length: 16 residues. DNA of the CDR3: TGTGCCAGCAGCAAGGGACTCAAGGGGGCCAAAAACATTCAGTACTTC. Its protein product is CASSKGLKGAKNIQYF.

The V gene is TRBV6-6, the J gene TRBJ1-2; D unresolved. V shed 4 bases and J shed 5 bases, with 14 bases lying between them. The length of the CDR3 is 14 residues. Germline loops: CDR1 MNHNY, CDR2 SVGAGI (reference sequence). The CDR3 nucleotides read TGTGCCAGCAGTTCGCTCGAGAAAGGATATGGCTACACCTTC. Protein product: CASSSLEKGYGYTF.